The 15 T cell receptor beta chains below come from one sample, sequenced in a study of T-cell memory formation after mild COVID-19. Each CDR3 protein is one row after TCRdb ran MiXCR on the 5' RACE reads. Of around 160,000 distinct CDR3 sequences listed, 11% are singletons. Sequencing used PBMCs or a T cell subset sorted from them (not recorded which). These receptors originate from a man between 18 and 29 years old who had mild COVID-19 (a few samples of this study predate the infection). Cell type and time point are not known.

In its sample, this clonotype was seen a few times. V usage is TRBV28 and J usage is TRBJ2-1, with TRBD2 as a possible D gene (6 bases). CDR1 is MDHEN and CDR2 is SYDVKM in the germline V gene. The CDR3 length is 16 residues. V was pared by 3 bases and J by 3 bases, with 15 bases between. The CDR3 sequence: CASSLAAGGDYNEQFF. As DNA, the CDR3 is TGTGCCAGCAGTTTGGCGGCCGGGGGAGACTACAATGAGCAGTTCTTC. The whole variable domain, remainder taken from reference TRBV28 and TRBJ2-1, is DVKVTQSSRYLVKRTGEKVFLECVQDMDHENMFWYRQDPGLGLRLIYFSYDVKMKEKGDIPEGYSVSREKKERFSLILESASTNQTSMYLCASSLAAGGDYNEQFFGPGTRLTVL.

The rearrangement joins TRBV5-1 to TRBJ1-2; D is unresolved. There are 15 residues in the CDR3. The germline V and J ends were trimmed by 0 bases and 4 bases, with 13 bases remaining between them. Germline CDR1 is SGHRS and CDR2 is YFSETQ. The CDR3 spells CASSLATEGIYGYTF. CDR3 nucleotide sequence: TGCGCCAGCAGCTTGGCGACGGAGGGCATCTATGGCTACACCTTC.

This clonotype was recorded only once. The chain has TRBV5-1 and TRBJ2-1; D unresolved. The CDR3 length is 14 residues. Germline V gives CDR1 SGHRS, CDR2 YFSETQ. Trimming removed 0 bases at V and 10 bases at J, with 14 bases between. This chain's CDR3 is CASSLGPGTNEQFF. Written as DNA, the CDR3 is TGCGCCAGCAGCTTGGGACCAGGTACCAACGAGCAGTTCTTC.

This clonotype showed up just a few times. The genes are TRBV9 and TRBJ1-1; 11 nucleotides match TRBD1. CDR1 is SGDLS and CDR2 is YYNGEE in the germline V gene. V gave up 4 bases and J gave up 0 bases; unmatched junction bases: 5. The CDR3 is 16 residues long. Here the CDR3 reads CASSPRTGGLNTEAFF. The CDR3 bases are TGTGCCAGCAGCCCCCGGACAGGGGGCTTGAACACTGAAGCTTTCTTT.

The chain uses TRBV7-8 and TRBJ2-3; 7 nucleotides align to TRBD2. CDR1 and CDR2 from the germline V gene are SGHVS and FQNEAQ. V gave up 6 bases and J gave up 0 bases; unmatched junction bases: 6. The CDR3 loop spans 15 amino acids. In nucleotides, the CDR3 is TGTGCCAGCAGGCCCAGCGGGGTTAGCACAGATACGCAGTATTTT. Translating gives CASRPSGVSTDTQYF.

This clonotype was recorded a few times. The rearrangement uses TRBV10-3 and TRBJ1-2; 8 bases are shared with TRBD1. This CDR3 region has 14 residues. Germline lookup yields CDR1 ENHRY and CDR2 SYGVKD. V dropped 6 bases and J dropped 6; count of bases not matched to a gene: 9. The CDR3: CAISRQGQANGYTF. CDR3 DNA sequence: TGTGCCATCAGCCGACAGGGGCAAGCCAATGGCTACACCTTC.

The chain recombines TRBV6-1 with TRBJ2-3; TRBD2 might be the D (5 bases). The CDR3 spans 14 residues. The germline V gene encodes CDR1 MNHNS and CDR2 SASEGT. The ends were cut back, 6 bases at V and 3 bases at J, with 13 bases in the middle. CDR3 sequence (DNA): TGTGCCAGCAGGTGGGCTAGCAGGACAGATACGCAGTATTTT. It encodes CASRWASRTDTQYF.

This chain uses TRBV20-1 with TRBJ2-1; possibly TRBD1 or TRBD2 for D (6 bases each). The CDR3 consists of 11 residues. V lost 1 base, J lost 10 bases, and 8 bases lay in between. Germline V gene data show CDR1 as DFQATT and CDR2 as SNEGSKA (reference sequence). CDR3: CSARGGAEQFF. The CDR3 DNA reads as TGCAGTGCTAGAGGGGGGGCGGAGCAGTTCTTC.

Only a few counts were recorded for this clonotype. This sequence joins TRBV20-1 and TRBJ1-1; no firm D call. V lost 1 base and J lost 5, with 11 bases in between. This CDR3 has 13 residues. The V gene's germline CDR1 is DFQATT and CDR2 SNEGSKA (reference sequence). The CDR3 loop is CSARGRLLTEAFF. CDR3 nucleotide sequence: TGCAGTGCTAGAGGTCGGTTATTGACTGAAGCTTTCTTT.

In its sample, this clonotype was seen a few times. The rearrangement uses TRBV7-2 and TRBJ2-5; TRBD1 matches 7 bases. Germline V lookup: CDR1 SGHTA, CDR2 FQGNSA. The CDR3 loop spans 16 amino acids. V lost 1 base to trimming and J lost 5 bases; unmatched junction nucleotides: 10. The CDR3 coding sequence is TGTGCCAGCAGCTTAGGGCAGGGGGACCTTCGGGAGACCCAGTACTTC. It is translated as CASSLGQGDLRETQYF.

This clonotype has only a few counts. This chain links TRBV10-3 with TRBJ2-7, with D perhaps TRBD2 (6 bases). The CDR3 contains 13 residues. The germline CDR1 and CDR2 sequences are ENHRY and SYGVKD. V was clipped by 6 bases and J by 4 bases, with 13 bases between them. The CDR3 nucleotides are TGTGCCATCAGCGGGGGAACTCCGTACGAGCAGTACTTC. Translation: CAISGGTPYEQYF.

This clonotype appeared a few times. This chain uses TRBV24-1 with TRBJ2-3; 7 positions match TRBD2. The CDR3 consists of 18 residues. Germline assignment: CDR1 KGHDR and CDR2 SFDVKD. Trimming took 4 bases from V and 6 from J; bases not matched to a gene: 18. CDR3 protein: CATSDSQESGILRDTQYF. The CDR3 bases are TGTGCCACCAGTGACTCCCAGGAGAGCGGGATCCTTAGGGATACGCAGTATTTT.

The rearrangement links TRBV20-1 to TRBJ2-1, with D maybe TRBD1 (6 bases). The germline V gene encodes CDR1 DFQATT and CDR2 SNEGSKA (reference sequence). V was trimmed by 1 base and J by 5 bases, leaving 12 bases between them. There are 14 residues in the CDR3. The CDR3 bases are TGCAGTGCTAGAGGGGGGCCCACCCACAATGAGCAGTTCTTC. It encodes CSARGGPTHNEQFF.

V usage is TRBV12-3 or TRBV12-4 and J usage is TRBJ2-1, with 7 bases that match TRBD2. The CDR3 has 16 amino acids. V was pared by 4 bases and J by 7 bases, with 13 bases of the junction left unmatched. The CDR3 nucleotides are TGTGCCAGCAGTTCCCCCGCCCGGGACTATTTAAATGAGCAGTTCTTC. Amino acid sequence: CASSSPARDYLNEQFF.

The sample holds a few counts of this clonotype. The gene calls are TRBV3-1 and TRBJ1-5; D gene uncertain. CDR1 is LGHDT, CDR2 YNNKEL, per germline (reference sequence). V dropped 0 bases and J dropped 5 bases, with 5 bases sitting between them. The CDR3 totals 13 residues. The CDR3 nucleotides are TGTGCCAGCAGCCAAGATAAGGATCAGCCCCAGCATTTT. This codes for CASSQDKDQPQHF.